This record covers a single T cell receptor (beta chain). The antigen is unknown. CDR1 SGHRS and CDR2 YFSETQ come from the germline V gene. CDR3 length: 15 amino acids. Trimming took off 0 bases at V and 4 bases at J, with 13 bases between the two ends. The investigators amplified TCR beta CDR3 regions from RNA transcripts. The TCR CDR3 first-round RT-PCR relied on the HTBI primer set. MiXCR, run by TCRdb on the multiplex PCR reads, gives a single entry per CDR3 protein. Here the sample spans 550,000 to 700,000 distinct CDR3 sequences, about 43% being singletons. The data are from a study of T cells in Graves' hyperthyroidism and ophthalmopathy. Study observations and caveats: From stable hyperthyroidism, ophthalmopathy was set apart by a 13 V-J model.

Patients were excluded because of uncontrolled infection, other autoimmune disease, pregnancy or lactation. The genes are TRBV5-1 and TRBJ1-2; D is uncertain. This receptor was identified in an adult woman with Graves' disease, either hyperthyroidism or ophthalmopathy (not recorded which). The sequencing input was peripheral blood or thyroid tissue (not recorded which). The CDR3 loop reads CASSLVAAAGYGYTF. The CDR3 bases are TGCGCCAGCAGCTTGGTGGCCGCGGCTGGCTATGGCTACACCTTC.